The T cell receptor (beta chain) described here comes from a study of graft-versus-host responses after intestinal transplantation. Overall study context: Following induction with anti-thymocyte globulin, all recipients were given tacrolimus and steroids for around three years.

To note about this clone: The antigen is undetermined.

Produced via immunoSEQ multiplex PCR; TCRdb's table is partial and in-frame only. The sample includes approximately 110,000 clones, around nine tenths of them seen just once. Regarding the study as a whole: Early after transplant, HvG clones declined as circulating GvH clones peaked.

V lost 3 bases and J lost 3, with 14 bases in between. The CDR3 covers 15 residues. Germline CDR1 is ENHRY and CDR2 is SYGVKD. The chain joins TRBV10-3 to TRBJ2-5; D is possibly TRBD1 or TRBD2 (5 bases each). The receptor comes from a human donor who was the organ donor for an intestinal transplant. Specimen: unstimulated CD4+ T cells sorted from spleen or lymph node cells, collected before transplant. CDR3 nucleotides: TGTGCCATCAGTGACCATGGGGACGCTAAAGAGACCCAGTACTTC. Translating it yields CAISDHGDAKETQYF.